The rows below give T cell receptor beta chains drawn from one sample of a study of blood T cell repertoires in COVID-19. Produced via immunoSEQ multiplex PCR; TCRdb's table is partial and in-frame only. The sample shows 300,000 to 400,000 clones, less than 85% of them seen only once. Sequenced input: PBMCs or T cells enriched from blood (not recorded which). The receptor source for this set is a young woman who had been exposed to COVID-19. The CDR3 runs from the conserved cysteine through the conserved F or W. Fields, in order: V gene, D gene, J gene, CDR3 protein. A D gene is named only where the DNA matches it firmly.

>TRBV4-1|-|TRBJ2-3
CASSLGRQGGSSSTDTQYF
>TRBV19|TRBD2|TRBJ2-7
CASSIKGSGRLVHEQYF
>TRBV5-1|TRBD1|TRBJ2-2
CASSLTGAVNTGELFF
>TRBV11-2|-|TRBJ2-1
CASSFTVRISYNEQFF
>TRBV5-5|TRBD1|TRBJ1-2
CASSIRQGPPNYGYTF
>TRBV7-3|TRBD1|TRBJ1-1
CASSTDYLQGAGYTEAFF
>TRBV4-1|TRBD1|TRBJ2-1
CASSQNRDRYNEQFF
>TRBV3-1/TRBV3-2|-|TRBJ1-4
CASSSGGGYTNEKLFF
>TRBV7-9|TRBD1|TRBJ1-1
CASSLAGQGIVVEAFF
>TRBV5-1|TRBD1|TRBJ2-5
CASSSQTGAAETQYF
>TRBV28|-|TRBJ2-3
CASSSREGFTDTQYF
>TRBV14|-|TRBJ2-7
CASAQAPPYEQYF
>TRBV19|-|TRBJ2-3
CASSITRLPQYF
>TRBV4-3|-|TRBJ2-4
CASSQWYWGRAGYLAKNIQYF
>TRBV2|TRBD2|TRBJ2-3
CASSPLGGRDTDTQYF
>TRBV24-1|TRBD2|TRBJ2-3
CATSRPGRLAETDTQYF
>TRBV29-1|-|TRBJ1-2
CSVLQGSYGYTF
>TRBV5-1|-|TRBJ2-1
CASSFDMTSYNEQFF
>TRBV19|-|TRBJ2-5
CASSPLGGGVHLGTQYF
>TRBV19|-|TRBJ1-2
CASSGNTGPYGYTF
>TRBV7-9|TRBD1|TRBJ2-7
CASSHWDRFLSEQYF
>TRBV30|-|TRBJ1-1
CAWSVLLEAFF
>TRBV28|TRBD1|TRBJ1-2
CASSSPGGGVYGYTF
>TRBV28|TRBD1|TRBJ1-5
CASSFSRDSLNQPQHF
>TRBV3-1/TRBV3-2|TRBD1|TRBJ2-2
CASSQIGQGAAGELFF
>TRBV5-1|-|TRBJ1-3
CASSLAPGAGNTIYF
>TRBV28|-|TRBJ2-7
CATIRAYEQYF
>TRBV5-1|TRBD2|TRBJ2-7
CASSSASGGTSSYEQYF
>TRBV6-5|-|TRBJ2-1
CASRRHGTPNEQFF
>TRBV19|TRBD1|TRBJ2-5
CASRTTGGGETQYF
>TRBV5-4|-|TRBJ1-5
CASSTAGERQPQHF
>TRBV2|TRBD1|TRBJ1-4
CASSDRQGAREKLFF
>TRBV4-1|-|TRBJ1-2
CASSLDNSYGYTF
>TRBV28|-|TRBJ2-7
CASSLRGYEQYF
>TRBV7-9|-|TRBJ1-2
CASSLPQLDGYTF
>TRBV28|-|TRBJ2-2
CATTAGERNTGELFF
>TRBV30|-|TRBJ1-6
CAWTKDYSPLHF
>TRBV19|TRBD1|TRBJ1-3
CASSIEGAEFSGNTIYF
>TRBV6-5|TRBD1|TRBJ1-5
CASRGTGENQPQHF
>TRBV29-1|-|TRBJ1-1
CSVDLTYTEAFF
>TRBV5-6|-|TRBJ1-2
CASSLPPADRSNYGYTF
>TRBV24-1|TRBD2|TRBJ2-1
CATSAEAGVYNEQFF
>TRBV19|TRBD1|TRBJ1-4
CASSTGQGASSNEKLFF
>TRBV27|TRBD2|TRBJ2-1
CASSLLAVYNEQFF
>TRBV5-4|TRBD1|TRBJ1-2
CASSTKQGAENNVYGYTF
>TRBV27|TRBD2|TRBJ2-3
CASSPLAGGTDTQYF
>TRBV7-3|-|TRBJ1-6
CASSLNLAANSPLHF
>TRBV24-1|-|TRBJ1-3
CATSDSWAGSSGNTIYF
>TRBV3-1/TRBV3-2|-|TRBJ2-3
CASSRRRGAIDTQYF
>TRBV28|TRBD1|TRBJ2-7
CASSWQGAGYEQYF
>TRBV6-5|-|TRBJ2-5
CASSLWQGGETQYF
>TRBV4-1|-|TRBJ1-5
CASSPVPLTEYSNQPQHF
>TRBV19|TRBD2|TRBJ2-1
CASSPFLAGAFYNEQFF
>TRBV30|TRBD1|TRBJ1-5
CAWSGTGNQPQHF
>TRBV7-8|-|TRBJ1-1
CASSLYSEAFF
>TRBV28|-|TRBJ2-7
CASSQQGLSYEQYF
>TRBV30|-|TRBJ1-2
CAWSVSAGSYGYTF
>TRBV2|TRBD1|TRBJ1-5
CASSPGTGRDQPQHF
>TRBV4-1|-|TRBJ2-1
CASSQEGPEEGEQFF